What follows are 15 T cell receptor beta chains derived from one specimen sequenced in a study of T cell repertoires in cytomegalovirus infection. TCRdb used MiXCR to reprocess the reads, holding one entry per CDR3 protein. The sample lists around 490,000 distinct CDR3 sequences, roughly 29% seen once, with 13% in the top ten. The source material was PBMCs. Source of these receptors: a human donor in good health (CMV status not recorded). Some clones in this sample may be carry-over from other donors' samples.

The chain joins TRBV29-1 to TRBJ1-2; possible D gene TRBD1, 6 bases. The CDR3 covers 14 residues. In germline, CDR1 is SQVTM, CDR2 ANQGSEA. Trimming removed 3 bases at V and 4 bases at J, with 15 bases between. CDR3 bases: TGCAGCGTTGAGCGCGGGGACAAGGCCTATGGCTACACCTTC. This translates into CSVERGDKAYGYTF.

The rearrangement uses TRBV24-1 and TRBJ1-1, with D tentatively TRBD1 (6 bases). The CDR3 length is 12 residues. V was shortened by 3 bases and J by 8 bases, with 9 bases between the two germline ends. Germline CDR1 reads KGHDR; CDR2 reads SFDVKD. For the CDR3, the DNA is TGTGCCACCAGTGATCCAGGACAGGAAGCTTTCTTT. The encoded protein is CATSDPGQEAFF.

The chain links TRBV7-8 to TRBJ1-1; 7 bases line up with TRBD1. V dropped 0 bases and J dropped 2; count of bases not matched to a gene: 3. The CDR3 loop spans 15 amino acids. Germline V gene lookup returns CDR1 SGHVS and CDR2 FQNEAQ. CDR3 coding DNA: TGTGCCAGCAGCTTAGCGGGACAGATTAACACTGAAGCTTTCTTT. This codes for CASSLAGQINTEAFF.

This clonotype was seen at least ten times. V gene TRBV7-2 combines with J gene TRBJ2-5; 7 nucleotides match TRBD1. The J segment lost 0 bases and the V segment lost 7 bases, leaving 14 bases of the junction unmatched. CDR3 length: 17 residues. Germline V gene sequence: CDR1 SGHTA, CDR2 FQGNSA. CDR3 sequence: CASTTSRDSRYQETQYF. CDR3 bases: TGTGCCAGCACCACCTCCAGGGACAGTCGATACCAAGAGACCCAGTACTTC.

This chain uses TRBV5-4 with TRBJ1-2; D is ambiguous. Germline CDR1 SGHNT, CDR2 YYREEE (reference sequence). The CDR3 extends over 13 amino acids. Trimming left V 4 bases short and J 1 base short, with 8 bases between. The CDR3 region is CASSPIHNYGYTF. The DNA for the CDR3 is TGTGCCAGCAGCCCAATACATAACTATGGCTACACCTTC.

The rearrangement joins TRBV15 to TRBJ2-1; D might be TRBD2 (5 bases). CDR1 and CDR2 (germline): LNHNV, YYDKDF (reference sequence). The CDR3 covers 15 residues. The ends were cut back, 0 bases at V and 5 bases at J, with 11 bases in the middle. The CDR3 nucleotides read TGTGCCACCAGCAGAGAGACGGGAATAAACAATGAGCAGTTCTTC. Encoded protein: CATSRETGINNEQFF.

This chain uses TRBV28 with TRBJ2-7; D is undetermined. Germline V gene lookup returns CDR1 MDHEN and CDR2 SYDVKM. The CDR3 is 12 amino acids. With 5 bases removed from V and 6 bases from J, the gap between germline ends came to 11 bases. CDR3 sequence: CASSLQWGEQYV. The CDR3 DNA sequence: TGTGCCAGCAGTCTCCAGTGGGGCGAGCAGTACGTC.

This chain uses TRBV4-1 with TRBJ2-2; 10 positions match TRBD2. The junction had 5 bases not matched to a gene; V was cut back by 3 bases and J by 7 bases. The germline CDR1 and CDR2 sequences are MGHRA and YSYEKL. This CDR3 is 15 amino acids long. Here the CDR3 reads CASSQGLAGVGELFF. In DNA, the CDR3 is TGCGCCAGCAGCCAGGGTCTAGCGGGGGTCGGGGAGCTGTTTTTT.

Only a few counts were recorded for this clonotype. The V call is TRBV13, the J call TRBJ2-7; weak D call: TRBD2 (7 bases). Germline V CDR1 and CDR2: PRHDT, FYEKMQ (reference sequence). The CDR3 totals 16 residues. V was trimmed by 0 bases and J by 6 bases, leaving 18 bases between them. The chain's CDR3 is CASSLGLGGRAREQYF. The CDR3 bases are TGTGCCAGCAGCTTAGGCCTAGGGGGGAGGGCCCGCGAGCAGTACTTC.

The chain combines TRBV5-6 with TRBJ2-7; D not resolved. The CDR3 extends over 13 amino acids. From germline, CDR1 is SGHDT and CDR2 YYEEEE. V lost 2 bases and J 3 bases, leaving 9 bases between the germline ends. As DNA, the CDR3 is TGTGCCAGCAGCTTTGACCGAAACTACGAGCAGTACTTC. Translation gives CASSFDRNYEQYF.

This clonotype has only a few counts. The chain has TRBV7-3 and TRBJ2-1; D possibly corresponds to TRBD2 (6 bases). This CDR3 contains 15 residues. Germline CDR1 reads SGHTA; CDR2 reads FQGTGA. Between the trimmed V and J ends, which lost 5 bases and 4 bases, there was a span of 15 bases. CDR3 loop: CASSEEGIGYNEQFF. The CDR3 DNA follows: TGTGCCAGCAGCGAGGAGGGAATCGGTTACAATGAGCAGTTCTTC.

This clonotype was counted ten times or more. V and J are TRBV7-2 and TRBJ2-5; D is uncertain. The CDR3 is 12 amino acids. The germline V gene has CDR1 SGHTA and CDR2 FQGNSA. V was cut by 4 bases and J by 5 bases, with 8 bases left in between. The chain's CDR3 is CASSSSPETQYF. DNA of the CDR3: TGTGCCAGCAGCTCCAGCCCGGAGACCCAGTACTTC. The complete variable domain, with remaining parts taken from reference TRBV7-2 and TRBJ2-5, reads GAGVSQSPSNKVTEKGKDVELRCDPISGHTALYWYRQSLGQGLEFLIYFQGNSAPDKSGLPSDRFSAERTGGSVSTLTIQRTQQEDSAVYLCASSSSPETQYFGPGTRLLVL.

The chain carries TRBV7-9 and TRBJ1-1; the D gene is possibly TRBD1 (5 bases). CDR3 length: 17 residues. Deletions cut 2 bases from V and 5 bases from J, with 21 bases between. The V gene's germline CDR1 is SEHNR and CDR2 FQNEAQ (reference sequence). The CDR3 region has the DNA TGTGCCAGCAGCTTAATACCCCTTCAGGGCCGGGGAACTGAAGCTTTCTTT. The encoded protein is CASSLIPLQGRGTEAFF.

The V gene is TRBV2, the J gene TRBJ2-2; 9 bases are a match to TRBD1. With 5 bases clipped from V and 9 bases from J, the junction kept 10 bases outside the gene matches. The CDR3 length is 15 residues. Germline CDR1 is SNHLY and CDR2 is FYNNEI. CDR3 bases: TGTGCCAGCAGTCCGACAGGGGGATTTTCAAGGGAGCTGTTTTTT. Translated: CASSPTGGFSRELFF.

Many counts were recorded for this clonotype. This chain links TRBV7-9 with TRBJ2-3; D unclear. The germline V and J ends were trimmed by 5 bases and 2 bases, with 8 bases remaining between them. In germline, CDR1 is SEHNR, CDR2 FQNEAQ (reference sequence). This CDR3 has 13 residues. CDR3 in amino acids: CASSSSYTDTQYF. The CDR3 region has the DNA TGTGCCAGCAGCAGCTCATACACAGATACGCAGTATTTT.